These 22 T cell receptor beta chains were sequenced from one sample in a study of radiotherapy plus CTLA-4 blockade in lung cancer. Only in-frame clones appear in the TCRdb table, and some are missing; sequencing was by immunoSEQ multiplex PCR. The data hold some 30,000 clones, with roughly 70% observed a single time. The source material was peripheral blood, sampled from a patient treated with radiotherapy plus ipilimumab. These receptors originate from a human donor with non-small cell lung cancer that progressed on radiotherapy plus ipilimumab.

The chain has TRBV25-1 and TRBJ2-1; 7 bases are shared with TRBD2. CDR1 and CDR2 (germline): MGHDK, SYGVNS. The CDR3 spans 12 residues. V lost 9 bases to trimming and J lost 10 bases; unmatched junction nucleotides: 9. CDR3 in amino acids: CASARGVDEQFF. DNA of the CDR3: TGTGCCAGTGCCCGGGGGGTCGACGAGCAGTTCTTC. The variable domain in full, with the rest retrieved from reference TRBV25-1 and TRBJ2-1, is EADIYQTPRYLVIGTGKKITLECSQTMGHDKMYWYQQDPGMELHLIHYSYGVNSTEKGDLSSESTVSRIRTEHFPLTLESARPSHTSQYLCASARGVDEQFFGPGTRLTVL.

V is TRBV27 and J is TRBJ1-1, with unresolved D. Trimming cost V 6 bases and J 5 bases, with 13 bases left between them. The germline V gene has CDR1 MNHEY and CDR2 SMNVEV (reference sequence). The CDR3 is made up of 13 amino acids. CDR3 sequence (DNA): TGTGCCAGCAGACTGCTGACGGGGACTGAAGCTTTCTTT. Its protein product is CASRLLTGTEAFF.

This rearrangement joins TRBV30 to TRBJ1-1; D call uncertain. The germline V gene has CDR1 GTSNPN and CDR2 SVGIG (reference sequence). V was pared by 2 bases and J by 2 bases, with 6 bases between. This CDR3 has 12 amino acids. CDR3 DNA: TGTGCCTGGAGTAAGTTCAACACTGAAGCTTTCTTT. Protein product: CAWSKFNTEAFF.

The CDR3 nucleotides read TGTGCCAGCAGCATGACTAGCGGGGGGCCAGATACGCAGTATTTT. The encoded protein is CASSMTSGGPDTQYF. V and J are TRBV21-1 and TRBJ2-3; the table's D gene call, TRBD2, was not cross checked with the DNA. TRBV21-1 counts as a pseudogene. The CDR3 sequence is 15 residues long.

The chain combines TRBV18 with TRBJ2-1, with TRBD2 as a possible D gene (6 bases). This CDR3 has 15 residues. Trimming removed 0 bases from V and 9 bases from J, with 15 bases in between. Germline V gene lookup returns CDR1 KGHSH and CDR2 LQKENI. CDR3 coding DNA: TGTGCCAGCTCACCACCATCGAGACCCGGGGGTGAGCAGTTCTTC. As protein: CASSPPSRPGGEQFF.

The chain recombines TRBV19 with TRBJ2-1; TRBD2 might be the D (6 bases). The germline CDR1 and CDR2 sequences are LNHDA and SQIVND (reference sequence). Trimming removed 7 bases at V and 0 bases at J, with 13 bases between. This CDR3 has 15 amino acids. The CDR3 here is CASTLGGSSYNEQFF. The CDR3 DNA reads as TGTGCCAGTACCCTCGGGGGTAGCTCCTACAATGAGCAGTTCTTC.

The chain joins TRBV27 to TRBJ1-5, with TRBD1 as a possible D gene (5 bases). Germline CDR1 reads MNHEY; CDR2 reads SMNVEV (reference sequence). The V and J ends lost 10 bases and 0 bases respectively, with 16 bases between them. The CDR3 is 15 residues long. CDR3 sequence reads: CATPGGEISNQPQHF. Here the CDR3 DNA reads TGTGCCACCCCGGGGGGGGAGATTAGCAATCAGCCCCAGCATTTT.

This rearrangement joins TRBV5-1 to TRBJ1-6, with unresolved D. The CDR3 totals 15 residues. V shed 4 bases and J shed 10 bases, with 18 bases lying between them. The V gene's germline CDR1 is SGHRS and CDR2 YFSETQ. CDR3 in DNA: TGCGCCAGCAGCCCGACCTCAGAGCCGAGGTCACCCCTCCACTTT. It codes for CASSPTSEPRSPLHF.

There are a few counts of this clone. The rearrangement links TRBV11-2 to TRBJ2-3; 9 bases align to TRBD1. This CDR3 region has 18 residues. The germline gives CDR1 SGHAT, CDR2 FQNNGV. The trim removed 2 bases at V and 3 bases at J, leaving 12 bases unmatched. CDR3 bases: TGTGCCAGCAGCTTATTTCCCAGGAGGGACAGGGCGACAGATACGCAGTATTTT. Translating gives CASSLFPRRDRATDTQYF. Supplemented by reference TRBV11-2 and TRBJ2-3, the full variable domain reads EAGVAQSPRYKIIEKRQSVAFWCNPISGHATLYWYQQILGQGPKLLIQFQNNGVVDDSQLPKDRFSAERLKGVDSTLKIQPAKLEDSAVYLCASSLFPRRDRATDTQYFGPGTRLTVL.

The V gene is TRBV28, the J gene TRBJ2-1; D gene ambiguous. Trimming took 1 base from V and 4 from J, leaving 14 bases between them. Per the germline V gene, CDR1 is MDHEN and CDR2 is SYDVKM. CDR3 length equals 16 residues. The CDR3 spells CASSLSPPSAYNEQFF. CDR3 bases: TGTGCCAGCAGTTTATCCCCGCCTTCGGCTTACAATGAGCAGTTCTTC.

The CDR3 DNA reads as TGCGCCAGCAAAGGGGGGTCAGGGGCCTATGAGCAGTTCTTC. Translated: CASKGGSGAYEQFF. The chain has TRBV5-1 and TRBJ2-1; D might be TRBD1 or TRBD2, each matching 6 bases. The V end was cut by 6 bases, the J end by 8 bases, with 18 bases between. CDR1 and CDR2 (germline): SGHRS, YFSETQ. CDR3 length: 14 residues.

This rearrangement joins TRBV4-3 to TRBJ2-1; D might be TRBD1 or TRBD2, each matching 6 bases. The germline CDR1 and CDR2 sequences are LGHNA and YSLEER. The CDR3 spans 17 residues. V was shortened by 0 bases and J by 6 bases, with 18 bases between the two germline ends. CDR3 loop: CASSQERGAGLLNEQFF. The DNA of the CDR3 is TGCGCCAGCAGCCAAGAAAGGGGGGCAGGGTTGCTCAATGAGCAGTTCTTC.

The chain links TRBV6-1 to TRBJ2-1; 7 nucleotides agree with TRBD2. V trimming: 1 base; J trimming: 4 bases; junction bases outside the gene matches: 4. In germline, CDR1 is MNHNS, CDR2 SASEGT. This CDR3 spans 15 amino acids. The CDR3 reads CASSEESGIYNEQFF. The CDR3 nucleotides are TGTGCCAGCAGTGAAGAGAGCGGGATTTACAATGAGCAGTTCTTC.

The chain has TRBV7-3 and TRBJ2-3; D uncertain. The CDR3 length is 15 residues. From germline, CDR1 is SGHTA and CDR2 FQGTGA. The ends were cut back, 1 base at V and 2 bases at J, with 10 bases in the middle. CDR3 sequence: CASSLRGQLTDTQYF. The CDR3 DNA follows: TGTGCCAGCAGCTTAAGGGGTCAACTCACAGATACGCAGTATTTT.

The gene calls are TRBV5-1 and TRBJ2-3; D might be TRBD1 or TRBD2, each matching 6 bases. V was shortened by 4 bases and J by 2 bases, with 17 bases between the two germline ends. The CDR3 spans 16 residues. In germline, CDR1 is SGHRS, CDR2 YFSETQ. The CDR3 nucleotides are TGCGCCAGCAGCCCAACAGGGAGGTCTTTCACAGATACGCAGTATTTT. Protein product: CASSPTGRSFTDTQYF.

This rearrangement joins TRBV9 to TRBJ2-2, with a possible D match to TRBD1 (5 bases). V was trimmed by 3 bases and J by 1 base, leaving 10 bases between them. The length of the CDR3 is 15 residues. CDR1 and CDR2 from the germline V gene are SGDLS and YYNGEE. The CDR3 here is CASSGQTGNTGELFF. In DNA, the CDR3 is TGTGCCAGCAGCGGGCAAACAGGGAACACCGGGGAGCTGTTTTTT.

The gene calls are TRBV29-1 and TRBJ2-1; D remains ambiguous. CDR3 length: 14 residues. Per the germline V gene, CDR1 is SQVTM and CDR2 is ANQGSEA. V shed 3 bases and J shed 0 bases, with 9 bases lying between them. The CDR3 here is CSVDSLGSYNEQFF. DNA for the CDR3: TGCAGCGTTGATTCCCTGGGCTCCTACAATGAGCAGTTCTTC.

The chain joins TRBV18 to TRBJ2-1, with 8 bases that match TRBD1. Losses at the gene ends were 2 bases for V and 5 bases for J; bases not matched to a gene: 5. Germline assignment: CDR1 KGHSH and CDR2 LQKENI. The CDR3 contains 15 residues. CDR3 DNA sequence: TGTGCCAGCTCACCAAGACAGGGGCGGAACAATGAGCAGTTCTTC. Its translation: CASSPRQGRNNEQFF.

The chain employs TRBV7-3 and TRBJ2-3, with 13 bases that match TRBD2. The CDR3 covers 17 residues. Unmatched junction bases numbered 2, after V lost 0 bases and J lost 2 bases. CDR1 is SGHTA, CDR2 FQGTGA, per germline. The CDR3 nucleotides read TGTGCCAGCAGCTTAACTGGACTAGCGGGGGACACAGATACGCAGTATTTT. Amino acid sequence: CASSLTGLAGDTDTQYF.

The J gene is TRBJ2-1, the V gene TRBV7-3; weak D call: TRBD1 (7 bases). In germline, CDR1 is SGHTA, CDR2 FQGTGA. Trimming shortened V by 5 bases and J by 8 bases, and 16 bases separated the two germline ends. The CDR3 is made up of 14 amino acids. The CDR3 protein is CASSPRDREDEQFF. CDR3 nucleotides: TGTGCCAGCAGCCCCAGAGACAGGGAGGATGAGCAGTTCTTC.

This clone has a single count. The chain recombines TRBV10-1 with TRBJ1-1; the match to TRBD1 covers 7 bases. CDR1 is WNHNN and CDR2 is SYGVQD in the germline V gene (reference sequence). There are 17 residues in the CDR3. Trimming took 0 bases from V and 0 from J; bases not matched to a gene: 7. CDR3 protein: CASSESRGERMNTEAFF. The CDR3, as DNA: TGCGCCAGCAGTGAGTCCAGGGGGGAAAGAATGAACACTGAAGCTTTCTTT.

This clone appeared a few times. Here the CDR3 reads CAISERSNRGSGYTF. CDR3 nucleotides: TGTGCCATCAGCGAAAGGTCCAACAGGGGCTCTGGCTACACCTTC. The chain links TRBV10-3 to TRBJ1-2; TRBD1 aligns across 7 bases. Germline loops: CDR1 ENHRY, CDR2 SYGVKD. Trimming took 6 bases from V and 7 from J; bases not matched to a gene: 14. This CDR3 has 15 amino acids.